This passage covers 21 T cell receptor beta chains from one sample sequenced in a study of blood T cells in healthy people across ages. Primed by a sample-barcoded 5' primer and a J-beta primer mix, a second PCR proceeded for roughly 6 to 12 cycles. TCRdb recomputed calls from the 5' RACE reads with MiXCR, one row per CDR3 protein. Found here are a few hundred thousand distinct CDR3 sequences, 25% to 30% of them singletons; the top ten hold roughly 18%. Sequenced: blood. The receptors originated from a woman between 65 and 79 years old in good health.

The V and J genes are TRBV5-6 and TRBJ2-7, with D maybe TRBD2 (6 bases). Trimming removed 4 bases from V and 6 bases from J, with 14 bases in between. Germline V gives CDR1 SGHDT, CDR2 YYEEEE. The CDR3 sequence is 13 residues long. As DNA, the CDR3 is TGTGCCAGCAGCCGGACGGCCGGGGGCGAGCAGTACTTC. It encodes CASSRTAGGEQYF.

As for this clonotype: Its ends do not fully match the called genes, so a read error is possible. The chain carries TRBV29-1 and TRBJ1-1, with unresolved D. Germline CDR1 reads SQVTM; CDR2 reads ANQGSEA. The CDR3 spans 13 residues. CDR3 region: CSVVRVQNAEAFF. DNA of the CDR3: TGCAGCGTTGTGAGGGTGCAGAACGCTGAAGCTTTCTTT.

In its sample, this clonotype was seen a few times. The chain combines TRBV4-2 with TRBJ2-5; D remains unclear. The ends were cut back, 1 base at V and 3 bases at J, with 9 bases in the middle. Germline CDR1 reads LGHNA; CDR2 reads YNFKEQ. The CDR3 consists of 14 residues. This CDR3 is CASSQGGSEETQYF. As DNA, the CDR3 is TGTGCCAGCAGCCAAGGGGGAAGCGAAGAGACCCAGTACTTC.

This clonotype was seen more than once but under ten times. The CDR3 sequence: CASSQESGYQETQYF. The CDR3 bases are TGTGCCAGCAGCCAAGAATCAGGGTACCAAGAGACCCAGTACTTC. The chain combines TRBV14 with TRBJ2-5, with D possibly matching TRBD1 (5 bases). This CDR3 has 15 amino acids. Germline loops: CDR1 SGHDN, CDR2 FVKESK. Trimming removed 0 bases at V and 0 bases at J, with 8 bases between.

This clonotype was detected only a few times. The chain has TRBV29-1 and TRBJ2-3; D unclear. Germline V gene sequence: CDR1 SQVTM, CDR2 ANQGSEA. The V gene lost 2 bases and the J gene lost 5 bases, with 8 bases spanning the gap. This CDR3 spans 12 amino acids. CDR3 loop: CSVETPIDTQYF. For the CDR3, the DNA is TGCAGCGTTGAAACCCCTATAGATACGCAGTATTTT.

This clonotype has only a few counts. V and J are TRBV6-1 and TRBJ2-1; 9 bases line up with TRBD1. The DNA end is more similar to TRBJ2-5, so the J call may be wrong. The CDR3 loop spans 14 amino acids. Germline CDR1 reads MNHNS; CDR2 reads SASEGT. The CDR3 protein is CASTRDRVQETQYF. The CDR3 nucleotides are TGTGCCAGCACCAGGGACAGGGTGCAAGAGACCCAGTACTTC.

This clonotype appeared a few times. This chain uses TRBV2 with TRBJ2-3, with unresolved D. The V end lost 7 bases, the J end lost 4 bases, and 6 bases lay between the germline ends. The germline gives CDR1 SNHLY, CDR2 FYNNEI. The CDR3 extends over 11 amino acids. The DNA of the CDR3 is TGTGCCAGCAAAACAGCAGATACGCAGTATTTT. It is translated as CASKTADTQYF.

This chain connects TRBV29-1 to TRBJ2-1; D possibly matches TRBD1 or TRBD2 (5 bases each). V was clipped by 6 bases and J by 0 bases, with 15 bases between them. There are 15 residues in the CDR3. Germline CDR1 reads SQVTM; CDR2 reads ANQGSEA. In DNA, the CDR3 is TGCAGCGTGACGGGACGCCAAAGCTCCTACAATGAGCAGTTCTTC. This codes for CSVTGRQSSYNEQFF.

Written as DNA, the CDR3 is TGTGCCAGCAGCCCCTCCCAGGGAAGCTCCTACGAGCAGTACTTC. Its protein is CASSPSQGSSYEQYF. The V and J genes are TRBV5-4 and TRBJ2-7; weak D call: TRBD1 (5 bases). The germline gives CDR1 SGHNT, CDR2 YYREEE (reference sequence). There are 15 residues in the CDR3. The germline V and J ends were trimmed by 4 bases and 0 bases, with 14 bases remaining between them.

A few counts support this clonotype. V usage is TRBV12-3 or TRBV12-4 and J usage is TRBJ2-1; D remains unclear. V lost 6 bases to trimming and J lost 7 bases, with 10 bases between them. CDR3 size: 12 residues. The CDR3: CASSYGSNEQFF. The CDR3 DNA sequence: TGTGCCAGCAGCTACGGGTCAAATGAGCAGTTCTTC.

The chain has TRBV27 and TRBJ1-4; 7 nucleotides line up with TRBD1. CDR3 size: 15 residues. After removal of 0 bases from V and 8 bases from J, the junction contained 6 bases not matched to a gene. CDR1 is MNHEY, CDR2 SMNVEV, per germline (reference sequence). CDR3 DNA sequence: TGTGCCAGCAGTTTATCAGGGGGCGAATGGGAAAAACTGTTTTTT. Encoded protein: CASSLSGGEWEKLFF.

This clonotype was seen only a few times. The rearrangement joins TRBV7-3 to TRBJ2-7; TRBD2 agrees at 9 bases. The J segment lost 7 bases and the V segment lost 0 bases, leaving 4 bases of the junction unmatched. Per the germline V gene, CDR1 is SGHTA and CDR2 is FQGTGA. This CDR3 spans 14 amino acids. This CDR3 is CASSLTLTSGEQYF. In DNA form, the CDR3 reads TGTGCCAGCAGCTTAACGTTGACTAGCGGTGAGCAGTACTTC.

V gene TRBV15 combines with J gene TRBJ2-1; 8 bases agree with TRBD1. J lost 0 bases, V lost 5 bases, and 6 bases had no gene match. Germline loops: CDR1 LNHNV, CDR2 YYDKDF (reference sequence). CDR3 size: 16 residues. The chain's CDR3 is CATSGWDRSSYNEQFF. In DNA form, the CDR3 reads TGTGCCACCAGCGGATGGGACAGGTCCTCCTACAATGAGCAGTTCTTC.

J is TRBJ2-3 and V is TRBV20-1; the D gene is possibly TRBD2 (5 bases). The CDR3 length is 12 residues. Germline V gene sequence: CDR1 DFQATT, CDR2 SNEGSKA (reference sequence). Trimming took off 2 bases at V and 5 bases at J, with 8 bases between the two ends. CDR3: CSARYGVDTQYF. The DNA of the CDR3 is TGCAGTGCTAGATACGGGGTAGATACGCAGTATTTT.

The V call is TRBV25-1, the J call TRBJ2-7; D may be TRBD2 (5 bases). Trimming took off 4 bases at V and 5 bases at J, with 9 bases between the two ends. This CDR3 has 12 amino acids. Germline CDR1 reads MGHDK; CDR2 reads SYGVNS. Here the CDR3 reads CASSGGFHEQYV. The CDR3 nucleotides read TGTGCCAGCAGTGGAGGGTTCCACGAGCAGTACGTC.

This clonotype appeared a few times. The chain links TRBV27 to TRBJ1-2; no clear D gene. Germline-derived CDR1 and CDR2 are MNHEY and SMNVEV (reference sequence). The ends were cut back, 6 bases at V and 4 bases at J, with 12 bases in the middle. This CDR3 spans 13 amino acids. CDR3 in amino acids: CASSQRNLYGYTF. In nucleotides, the CDR3 is TGTGCCAGCAGCCAACGGAATCTCTATGGCTACACCTTC.

The V gene is TRBV29-1, the J gene TRBJ2-1; 7 nucleotides agree with TRBD1. The CDR3 is made up of 15 amino acids. Germline V gene data show CDR1 as SQVTM and CDR2 as ANQGSEA. Trimming at V came to 4 bases and at J to 9 bases, leaving 15 bases not matched to a gene. The CDR3 nucleotides read TGCAGCGTTGTAGTAGGACTCCAGGGGGACGGTGAGCAGTTCTTC. This translates into CSVVVGLQGDGEQFF.

This clonotype was detected only a few times. The chain carries TRBV12-3 or TRBV12-4 and TRBJ1-6; D call uncertain. Trimming stripped 7 bases from V and 7 bases from J, with 5 bases between. This CDR3 is 11 amino acids long. For the CDR3, the DNA is TGTGCCAGCAAAGGGAATTCACCCCTCCACTTT. Its protein product is CASKGNSPLHF.

This clonotype was recorded many times. This sequence joins TRBV20-1 and TRBJ2-5; D gene unclear. V was shortened by 4 bases and J by 5 bases, with 17 bases between the two germline ends. This CDR3 contains 14 residues. Germline V gene lookup returns CDR1 DFQATT and CDR2 SNEGSKA (reference sequence). CDR3 DNA: TGCAGTGCTAATCCCTCTTGGGGTGGGGAGACCCAGTACTTC. Protein: CSANPSWGGETQYF.

The V and J genes are TRBV20-1 and TRBJ2-1; D is uncertain. Between the trimmed V and J ends, which lost 3 bases and 0 bases, there was a span of 9 bases. The CDR3 totals 14 residues. Germline CDR1 is DFQATT and CDR2 is SNEGSKA (reference sequence). CDR3 region: CSASLGSSYNEQFF. Here the CDR3 DNA reads TGCAGTGCTAGTCTGGGCAGCTCCTACAATGAGCAGTTCTTC.

This clonotype was counted a few times. The DNA of the CDR3 is TGCAGCGTCCTTCGGACTTGGACGGATGAGCAGTTCTTC. Its protein is CSVLRTWTDEQFF. The chain links TRBV29-1 to TRBJ2-5; a weak D match, TRBD2 (5 bases). With the DNA end fitting TRBJ2-1 better, the J assignment may be wrong. Germline CDR1 reads SQVTM; CDR2 reads ANQGSEA. This CDR3 has 13 residues.